Given below is one TCR beta chain in context. This specimen belongs to a study of OX40 agonist ivuxolimab in advanced cancers. CDR3 size: 16 residues. The germline V gene encodes CDR1 MDHEN and CDR2 SYDVKM. Trimming took 5 bases from V and 5 from J; bases not matched to a gene: 11. Some clones are missing from TCRdb's copy, which holds only in-frame ones; the method was immunoSEQ multiplex PCR. The sample yields 45,000 to 65,000 clones, about 88% seen once. The V call is TRBV28, the J call TRBJ2-7; TRBD1 matches 11 bases. Sequences were derived from CD4+ or CD8+ T cells sorted from blood, sampled in a trial of the OX40 agonist ivuxolimab. This TCR was sampled from an adult with an advanced solid tumor such as melanoma, head and neck, liver or kidney cancer. The CDR3, as DNA: TGTGCCAGCAGTGTGGCCGGGACAGGGGGAACGGACGAGCAGTACTTC. It specifies CASSVAGTGGTDEQYF.